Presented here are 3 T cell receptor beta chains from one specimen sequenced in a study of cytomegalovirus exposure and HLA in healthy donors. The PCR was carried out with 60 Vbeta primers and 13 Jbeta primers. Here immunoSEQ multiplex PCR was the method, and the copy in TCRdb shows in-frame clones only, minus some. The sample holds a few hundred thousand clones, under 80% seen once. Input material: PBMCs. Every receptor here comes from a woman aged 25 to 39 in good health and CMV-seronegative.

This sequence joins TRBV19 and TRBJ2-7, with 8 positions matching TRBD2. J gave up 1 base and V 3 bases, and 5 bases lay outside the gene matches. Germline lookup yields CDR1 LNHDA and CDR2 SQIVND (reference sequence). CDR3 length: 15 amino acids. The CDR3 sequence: CASSMKLAVSYEQYF. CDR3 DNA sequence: TGTGCCAGTAGTATGAAACTAGCGGTGTCCTACGAGCAGTACTTC.

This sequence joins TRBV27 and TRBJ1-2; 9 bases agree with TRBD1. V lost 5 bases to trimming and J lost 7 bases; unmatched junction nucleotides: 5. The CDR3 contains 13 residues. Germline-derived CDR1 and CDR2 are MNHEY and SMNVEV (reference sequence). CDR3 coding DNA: TGTGCCAGCAGTCCCCGGACAGGGGTTGGCTACACCTTC. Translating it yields CASSPRTGVGYTF.

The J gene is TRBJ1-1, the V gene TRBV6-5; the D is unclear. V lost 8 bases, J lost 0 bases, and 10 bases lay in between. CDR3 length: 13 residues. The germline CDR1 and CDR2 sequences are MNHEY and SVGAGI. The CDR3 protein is CASLRRVNTEAFF. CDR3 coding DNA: TGTGCCAGCTTGCGGCGGGTGAACACTGAAGCTTTCTTT.